These 4 T cell receptor beta chains originate from one sample sequenced in a study of blood T cell repertoires in COVID-19 (dated by TCRdb to about 2020). The protocol used for the library was the immunoSEQ multiplex PCR assay. TCRdb limited this immuneACCESS table to in-frame rearrangements with V and J called. A share of clones is missing; checked studies link under half to unresolved V genes, and the rest is unexplained. This sample holds hundreds of thousands of clones; 75% to 85% were observed only once. The biggest ten clones account for roughly 8% of the sample. The specimen was peripheral blood. The receptors shown here come from a woman older than 75 with COVID-19, enrolled during active disease.

The rearrangement joins TRBV6-1 to TRBJ1-2; perhaps TRBD1 as D (6 bases). Germline V gene lookup returns CDR1 MNHNS and CDR2 SASEGT. V lost 5 bases and J 8 bases, leaving 18 bases between the germline ends. The CDR3 extends over 14 amino acids. CDR3 DNA: TGTGCCAGCAGTTGGACAGAGAGGGTCGGGGGCTACACCTTC. Residues: CASSWTERVGGYTF.

This chain joins TRBV18 and TRBJ2-5; D is unclear. The CDR3 sequence is 13 residues long. Trimming took off 3 bases at V and 0 bases at J, with 5 bases between the two ends. CDR1 KGHSH and CDR2 LQKENI come from the germline V gene. The CDR3 DNA sequence: TGTGCCAGCTCACCCTCGTACCAAGAGACCCAGTACTTC. This encodes CASSPSYQETQYF.

The DNA of the CDR3 is TGTGCCTGGAGTTCTTCGGGAGGGCAGGTTTTCTTT. It translates to CAWSSSGGQVFF. The chain is built from TRBV30 and TRBJ1-1; no definite D call. In germline, CDR1 is GTSNPN, CDR2 SVGIG (reference sequence). Trimming took 2 bases from V and 13 from J, leaving 17 bases between them. This CDR3 has 12 amino acids.

The genes are TRBV6-5 and TRBJ2-7; a weak D match, TRBD1 (5 bases). V lost 7 bases, J lost 5 bases, and 9 bases lay in between. The CDR3 sequence is 11 residues long. The germline gives CDR1 MNHEY, CDR2 SVGAGI. CDR3 bases: TGTGCCAGCACCCAGGGTAACGAGCAGTACTTC. This translates into CASTQGNEQYF.